This T cell receptor (beta chain) stems from a study of blood T cell repertoires in COVID-19. For the study at large: The United States, Italy and Spain were the sources of the acute and convalescent COVID-19 samples. The analysed material was cDNA or gDNA that came from T cells, B-cell-depleted T cells, or PBMCs.

V shed 2 bases, J shed 5 bases, and the junction held 12 bases outside the gene matches. The CDR3 contains 16 residues. CDR1 is SGHNT and CDR2 is YYREEE in the germline V gene (reference sequence). Using immunoSEQ multiplex PCR, the repertoire was profiled, and TCRdb retains in-frame clones only, with some absent. The repertoire holds approximately 290,000 clones, with around 92% as singletons. The origin of this receptor is a woman in her 30s with COVID-19, enrolled during active disease. The gene calls are TRBV5-4 and TRBJ2-7; 8 bases map to TRBD2. The sequenced material came from peripheral blood. The CDR3 bases are TGTGCCAGCAGCTTCTACCCCCGGGGGGGCCGCGACGAGCAGTACTTC. It is translated as CASSFYPRGGRDEQYF.